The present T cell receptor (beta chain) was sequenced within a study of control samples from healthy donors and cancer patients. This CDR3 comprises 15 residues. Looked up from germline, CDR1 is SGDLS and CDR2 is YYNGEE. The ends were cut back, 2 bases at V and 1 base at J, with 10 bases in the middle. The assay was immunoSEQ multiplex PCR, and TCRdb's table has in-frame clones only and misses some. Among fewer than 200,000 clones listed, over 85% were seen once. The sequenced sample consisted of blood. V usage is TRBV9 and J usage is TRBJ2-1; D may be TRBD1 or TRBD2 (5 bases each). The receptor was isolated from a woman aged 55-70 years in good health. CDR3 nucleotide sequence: TGTGCCAGCAGCGTCGGGACGTTATCCTACAATGAGCAGTTCTTC. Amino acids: CASSVGTLSYNEQFF.